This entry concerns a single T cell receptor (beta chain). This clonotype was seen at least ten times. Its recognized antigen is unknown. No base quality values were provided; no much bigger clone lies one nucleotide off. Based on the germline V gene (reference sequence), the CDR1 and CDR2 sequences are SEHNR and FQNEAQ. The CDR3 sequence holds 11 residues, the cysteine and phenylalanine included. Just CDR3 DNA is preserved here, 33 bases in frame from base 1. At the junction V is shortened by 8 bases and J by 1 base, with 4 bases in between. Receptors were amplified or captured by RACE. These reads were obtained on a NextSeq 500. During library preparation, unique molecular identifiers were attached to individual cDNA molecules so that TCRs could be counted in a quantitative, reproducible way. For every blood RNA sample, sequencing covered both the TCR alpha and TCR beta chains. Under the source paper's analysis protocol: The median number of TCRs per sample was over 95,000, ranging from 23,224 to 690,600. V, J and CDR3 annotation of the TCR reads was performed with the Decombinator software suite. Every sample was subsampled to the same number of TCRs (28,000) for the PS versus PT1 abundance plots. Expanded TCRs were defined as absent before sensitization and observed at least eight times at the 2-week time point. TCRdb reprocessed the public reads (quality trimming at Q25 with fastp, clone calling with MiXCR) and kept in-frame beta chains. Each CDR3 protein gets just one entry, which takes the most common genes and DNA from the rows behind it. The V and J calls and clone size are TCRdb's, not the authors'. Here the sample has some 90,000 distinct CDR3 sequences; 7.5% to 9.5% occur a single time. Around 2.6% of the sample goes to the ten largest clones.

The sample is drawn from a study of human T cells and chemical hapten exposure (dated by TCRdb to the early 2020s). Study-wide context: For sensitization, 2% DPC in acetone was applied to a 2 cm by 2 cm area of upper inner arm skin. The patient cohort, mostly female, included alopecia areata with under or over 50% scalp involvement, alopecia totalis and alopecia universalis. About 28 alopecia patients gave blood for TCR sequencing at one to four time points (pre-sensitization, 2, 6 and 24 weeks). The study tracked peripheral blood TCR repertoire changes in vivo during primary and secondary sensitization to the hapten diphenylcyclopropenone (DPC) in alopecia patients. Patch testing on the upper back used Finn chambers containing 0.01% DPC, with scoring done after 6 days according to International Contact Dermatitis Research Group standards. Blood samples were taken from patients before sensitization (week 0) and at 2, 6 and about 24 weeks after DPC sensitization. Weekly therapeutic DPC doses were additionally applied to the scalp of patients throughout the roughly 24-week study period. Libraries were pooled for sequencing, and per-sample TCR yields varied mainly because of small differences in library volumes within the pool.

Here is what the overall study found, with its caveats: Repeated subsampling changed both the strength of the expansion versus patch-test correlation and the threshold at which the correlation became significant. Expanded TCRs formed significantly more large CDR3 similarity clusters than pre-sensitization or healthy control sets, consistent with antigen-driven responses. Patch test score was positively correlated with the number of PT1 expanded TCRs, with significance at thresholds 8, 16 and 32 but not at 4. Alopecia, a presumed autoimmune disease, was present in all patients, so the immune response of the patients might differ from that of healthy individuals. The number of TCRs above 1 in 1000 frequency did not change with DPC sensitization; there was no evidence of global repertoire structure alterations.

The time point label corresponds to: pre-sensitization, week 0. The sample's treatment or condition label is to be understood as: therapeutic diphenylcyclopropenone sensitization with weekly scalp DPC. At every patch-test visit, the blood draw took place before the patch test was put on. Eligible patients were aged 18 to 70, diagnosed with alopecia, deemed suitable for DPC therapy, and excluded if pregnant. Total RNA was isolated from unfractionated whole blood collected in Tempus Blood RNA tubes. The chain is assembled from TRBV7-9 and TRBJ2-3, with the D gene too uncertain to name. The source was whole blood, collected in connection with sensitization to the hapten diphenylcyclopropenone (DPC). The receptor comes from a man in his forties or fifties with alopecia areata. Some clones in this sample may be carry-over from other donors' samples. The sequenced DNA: TGTGCCAGCGGGGGCACAGATACGCAGTATTTT. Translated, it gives CASGGTDTQYF.